This T cell receptor beta chain derives from a study of pediatric ulcerative colitis. General study findings and limits: Compared with controls, ulcerative colitis showed greater blood-rectum clone sharing. Clonal expansions reduced rectal repertoire diversity in acute severe colitis.

Rectal tissue came from one to two pinch biopsies taken at colonoscopy. The length of the CDR3 is 10 residues. Germline V CDR1 and CDR2: SGHTS, YDEGEE. V was cut by 4 bases and J by 11 bases, with 9 bases left in between. This clone was seen only a few times. What it binds is unknown. Profiling relied on immunoSEQ multiplex PCR, and the TCRdb table lists in-frame clones only, not all of them. The sample has some 35,000 clones; 80% to 90% are singletons. The TCR comes from a boy between 10 and 17 years old with mild ulcerative colitis. Sequencing input: gut tissue. This chain joins TRBV5-8 and TRBJ2-5; D is undetermined. The CDR3 protein is CASSKGLQYF. The CDR3 nucleotides read TGTGCCAGCAGCAAAGGGTTGCAGTACTTC.